This T cell receptor (beta chain) came from a study of CD8 T cells in Susac syndrome. V was clipped by 3 bases and J by 6 bases, with 6 bases between them. Germline lookup yields CDR1 MDHEN and CDR2 SYDVKM. The CDR3 extends over 12 amino acids. Negative isolation was applied to CD8+ and CD4+ T cells, and FACS enrichment was applied to TEMRA cells. RNA was extracted with the RNeasy kit, and a quantity of about 0.45 to 1 ug was reverse transcribed using random hexamers. Amplification of TCR beta CDR3 used immunoSEQ multiplex PCR across 54 Vbeta and 13 Jbeta. TCRdb reprocessed the immunoSEQ multiplex PCR reads with MiXCR, giving one entry per CDR3 protein. The sample carries 150,000 to 200,000 distinct CDR3 sequences, 94% recorded once.

V gene TRBV28 combines with J gene TRBJ1-5, with no clear D. The sequenced sample was CD4+ T cells from PBMCs. The origin of this receptor is a human donor with multiple sclerosis. CDR3 DNA: TGTGCCAGCAGTTTTTATCCTCAGCCCCAGCATTTT. It encodes CASSFYPQPQHF.